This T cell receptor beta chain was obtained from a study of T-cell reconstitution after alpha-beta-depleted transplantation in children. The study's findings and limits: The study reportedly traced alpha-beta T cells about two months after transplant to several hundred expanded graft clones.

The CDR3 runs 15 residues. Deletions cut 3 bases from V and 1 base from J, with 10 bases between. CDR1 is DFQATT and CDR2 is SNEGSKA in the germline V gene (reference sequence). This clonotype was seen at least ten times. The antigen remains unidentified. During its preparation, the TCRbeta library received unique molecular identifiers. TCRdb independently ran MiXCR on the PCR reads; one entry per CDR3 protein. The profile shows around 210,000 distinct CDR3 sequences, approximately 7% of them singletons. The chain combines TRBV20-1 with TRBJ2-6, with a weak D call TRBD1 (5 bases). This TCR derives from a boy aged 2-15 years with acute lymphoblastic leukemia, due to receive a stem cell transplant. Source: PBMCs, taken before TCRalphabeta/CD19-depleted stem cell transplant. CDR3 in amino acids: CSASEDNSGANVLTF. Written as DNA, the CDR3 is TGCAGTGCTAGCGAGGACAATTCTGGGGCCAACGTCCTGACTTTC.